The source of this T cell receptor beta chain is a study of CD8+ T cells in alopecia areata. Remarks on this clone: Its antigen is as yet unknown.

The study's findings and limits: Lesional scalp displayed greater clonality than normal scalp, most notably in alopecia totalis/universalis.

RNA was isolated and reverse transcribed to cDNA, the sequencing template. Sequenced by immunoSEQ multiplex PCR; TCRdb stores in-frame clones only, minus some. The sample records almost 250,000 clones, 67% being singletons. The CDR3 runs 13 residues. Per the germline V gene, CDR1 is MNHEY and CDR2 is SMNVEV (reference sequence). Trimming removed 6 bases from V and 6 bases from J; junction bases left unmatched: 6. The sequence derives from a human donor with alopecia areata. The sample here was CD4+ T cells sorted from blood, taken at week 0. The chain links TRBV27 to TRBJ2-5; 8 nucleotides line up with TRBD2. The CDR3 loop reads CASRRSGEQTQYF. The CDR3 nucleotides are TGTGCCAGCAGGCGTAGCGGGGAGCAGACCCAGTACTTC.